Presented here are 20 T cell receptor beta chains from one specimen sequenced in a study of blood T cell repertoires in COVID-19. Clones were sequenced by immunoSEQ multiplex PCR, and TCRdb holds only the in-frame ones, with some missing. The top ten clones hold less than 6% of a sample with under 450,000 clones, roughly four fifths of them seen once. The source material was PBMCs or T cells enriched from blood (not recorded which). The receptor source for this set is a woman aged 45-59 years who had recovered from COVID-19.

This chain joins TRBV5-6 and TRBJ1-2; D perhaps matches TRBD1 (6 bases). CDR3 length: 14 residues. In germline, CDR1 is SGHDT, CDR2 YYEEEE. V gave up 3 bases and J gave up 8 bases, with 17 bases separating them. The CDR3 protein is CASSSLTGYGGYTF. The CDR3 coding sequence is TGTGCCAGCAGCTCCCTGACAGGTTACGGAGGCTACACCTTC.

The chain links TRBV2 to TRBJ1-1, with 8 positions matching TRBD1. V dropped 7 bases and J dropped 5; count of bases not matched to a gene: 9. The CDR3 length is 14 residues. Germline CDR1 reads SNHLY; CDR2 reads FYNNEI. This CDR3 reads CASTLQGGTTEAFF. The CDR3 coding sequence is TGTGCCAGCACCTTACAGGGGGGGACGACTGAAGCTTTCTTT. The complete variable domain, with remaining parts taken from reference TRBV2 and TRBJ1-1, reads EPEVTQTPSHQVTQMGQEVILRCVPISNHLYFYWYRQILGQKVEFLVSFYNNEISEKSEIFDDQFSVERPDGSNFTLKIRSTKLEDSAMYFCASTLQGGTTEAFFGQGTRLTVV.

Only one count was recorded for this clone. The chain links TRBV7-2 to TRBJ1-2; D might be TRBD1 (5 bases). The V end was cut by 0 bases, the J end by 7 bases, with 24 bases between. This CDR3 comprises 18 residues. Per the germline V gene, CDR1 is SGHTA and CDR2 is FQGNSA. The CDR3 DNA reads TGTGCCAGCAGCTTAGCCCTACGGGTTGGTTTCAGGGTTGGTGGCTACACCTTC. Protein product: CASSLALRVGFRVGGYTF.

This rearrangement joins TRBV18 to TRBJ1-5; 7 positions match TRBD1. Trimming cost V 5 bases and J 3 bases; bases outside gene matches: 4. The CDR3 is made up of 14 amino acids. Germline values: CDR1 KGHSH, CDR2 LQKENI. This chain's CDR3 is CASSEQGINQPQHF. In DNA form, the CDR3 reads TGTGCCAGCTCAGAACAGGGGATCAATCAGCCCCAGCATTTT.

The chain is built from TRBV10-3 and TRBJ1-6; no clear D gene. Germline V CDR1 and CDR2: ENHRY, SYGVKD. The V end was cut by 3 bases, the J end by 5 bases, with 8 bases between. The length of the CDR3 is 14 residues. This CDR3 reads CAISDFPDNSPLHF. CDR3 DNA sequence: TGTGCCATCAGTGACTTCCCCGATAATTCACCCCTCCACTTT.

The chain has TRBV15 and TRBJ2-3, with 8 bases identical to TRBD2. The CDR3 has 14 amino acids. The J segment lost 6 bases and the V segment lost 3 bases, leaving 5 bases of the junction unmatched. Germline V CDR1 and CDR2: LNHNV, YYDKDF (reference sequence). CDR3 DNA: TGTGCCACCAGCAGCACGCGGGGGGTGGATACGCAGTATTTT. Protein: CATSSTRGVDTQYF.

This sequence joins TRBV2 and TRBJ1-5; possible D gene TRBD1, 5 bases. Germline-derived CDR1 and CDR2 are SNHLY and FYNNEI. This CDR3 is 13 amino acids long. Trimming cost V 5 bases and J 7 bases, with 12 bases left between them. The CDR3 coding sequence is TGTGCCAGCAGTACAGGAATATGGCAGCCCCAGCATTTT. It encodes CASSTGIWQPQHF.

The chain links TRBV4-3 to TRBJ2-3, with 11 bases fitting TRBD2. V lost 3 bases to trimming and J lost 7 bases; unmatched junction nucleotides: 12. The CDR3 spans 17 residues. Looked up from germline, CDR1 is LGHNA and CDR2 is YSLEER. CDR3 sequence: CASSQDTGLAAQNTQYF. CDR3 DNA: TGCGCCAGCAGCCAGGACACGGGACTAGCGGCCCAGAATACGCAGTATTTT.

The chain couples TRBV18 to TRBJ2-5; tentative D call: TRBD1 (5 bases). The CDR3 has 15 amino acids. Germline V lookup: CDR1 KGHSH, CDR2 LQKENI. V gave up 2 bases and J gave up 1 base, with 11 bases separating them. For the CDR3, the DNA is TGTGCCAGCTCACCATACCCGACAGCCCAAGAGACCCAGTACTTC. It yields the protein CASSPYPTAQETQYF.

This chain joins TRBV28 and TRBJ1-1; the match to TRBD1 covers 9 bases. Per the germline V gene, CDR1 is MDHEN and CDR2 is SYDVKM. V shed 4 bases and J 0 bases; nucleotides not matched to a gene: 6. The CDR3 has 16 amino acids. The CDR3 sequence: CASSSGQGTVNTEAFF. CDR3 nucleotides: TGTGCCAGCAGTTCTGGACAGGGGACCGTGAACACTGAAGCTTTCTTT.

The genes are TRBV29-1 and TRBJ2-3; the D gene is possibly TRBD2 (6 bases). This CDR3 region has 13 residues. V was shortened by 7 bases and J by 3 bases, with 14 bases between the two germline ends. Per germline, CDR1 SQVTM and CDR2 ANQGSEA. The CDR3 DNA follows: TGCAGCGGGAGGAGGGTCCGGACAGATACGCAGTATTTT. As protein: CSGRRVRTDTQYF.

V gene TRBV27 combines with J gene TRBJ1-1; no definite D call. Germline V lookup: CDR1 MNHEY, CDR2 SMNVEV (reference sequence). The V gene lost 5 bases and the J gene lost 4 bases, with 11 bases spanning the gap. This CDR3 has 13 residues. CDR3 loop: CASSQLFGTEAFF. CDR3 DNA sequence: TGTGCCAGCAGTCAACTCTTTGGCACTGAAGCTTTCTTT.

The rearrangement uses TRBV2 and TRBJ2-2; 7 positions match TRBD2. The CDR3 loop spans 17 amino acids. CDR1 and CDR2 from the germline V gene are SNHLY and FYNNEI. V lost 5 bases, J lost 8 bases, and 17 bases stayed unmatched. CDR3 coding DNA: TGTGCCAGCAGTATCCCCTTGGGGCGGGGGACGTCGGGGGAGCTGTTTTTT. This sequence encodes CASSIPLGRGTSGELFF.

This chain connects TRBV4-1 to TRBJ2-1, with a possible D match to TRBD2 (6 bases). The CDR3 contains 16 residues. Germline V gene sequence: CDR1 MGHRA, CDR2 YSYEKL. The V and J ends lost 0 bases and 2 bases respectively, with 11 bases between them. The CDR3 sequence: CASSQDGTGAYNEQFF. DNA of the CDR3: TGCGCCAGCAGCCAAGATGGGACGGGAGCCTACAATGAGCAGTTCTTC.

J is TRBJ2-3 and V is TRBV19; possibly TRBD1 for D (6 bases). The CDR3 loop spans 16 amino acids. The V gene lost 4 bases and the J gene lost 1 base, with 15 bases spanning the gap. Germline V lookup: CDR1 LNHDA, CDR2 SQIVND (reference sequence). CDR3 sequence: CASSNTGNIGTDTQYF. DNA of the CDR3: TGTGCCAGTAGTAATACAGGGAATATTGGCACAGATACGCAGTATTTT.

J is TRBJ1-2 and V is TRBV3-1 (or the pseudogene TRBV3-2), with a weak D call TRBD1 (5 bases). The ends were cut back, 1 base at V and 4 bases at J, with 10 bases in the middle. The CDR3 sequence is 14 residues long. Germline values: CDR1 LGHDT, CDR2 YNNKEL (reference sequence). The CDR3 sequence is CASSQGGQGYGYTF. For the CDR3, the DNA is TGTGCCAGCAGCCAAGGTGGCCAGGGCTATGGCTACACCTTC.

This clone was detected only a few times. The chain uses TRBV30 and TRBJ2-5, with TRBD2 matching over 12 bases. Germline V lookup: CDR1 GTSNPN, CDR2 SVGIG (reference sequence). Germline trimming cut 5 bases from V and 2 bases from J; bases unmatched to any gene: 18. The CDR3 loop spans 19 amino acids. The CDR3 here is CAWGPLAGGPFFLQETQYF. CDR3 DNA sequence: TGTGCCTGGGGTCCCCTAGCGGGAGGGCCGTTTTTCCTACAAGAGACCCAGTACTTC.

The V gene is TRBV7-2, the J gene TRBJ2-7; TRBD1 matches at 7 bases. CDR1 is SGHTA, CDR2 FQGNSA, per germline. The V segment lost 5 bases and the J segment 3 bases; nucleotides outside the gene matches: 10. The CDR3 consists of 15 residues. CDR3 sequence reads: CASSPDRSEVYEQYF. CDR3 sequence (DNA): TGTGCCAGCAGCCCGGACAGGTCCGAGGTCTACGAGCAGTACTTC.

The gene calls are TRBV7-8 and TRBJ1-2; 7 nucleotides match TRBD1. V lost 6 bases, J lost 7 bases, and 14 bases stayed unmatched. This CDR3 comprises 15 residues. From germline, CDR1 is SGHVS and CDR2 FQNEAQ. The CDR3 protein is CASRTGRGSRGGYTF. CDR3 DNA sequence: TGTGCCAGCAGAACGGGCAGGGGGTCCCGCGGTGGCTACACCTTC.

The CDR3 region is CASSPGRSSYEQYF. CDR3 sequence (DNA): TGTGCCAGCAGCCCGGGGAGGAGCTCCTACGAGCAGTACTTC. The rearrangement uses TRBV7-2 and TRBJ2-7, with D perhaps matching TRBD2 (6 bases). Germline V gene sequence: CDR1 SGHTA, CDR2 FQGNSA. The CDR3 contains 14 residues. Trimming removed 5 bases from V and 0 bases from J, with 11 bases in between.